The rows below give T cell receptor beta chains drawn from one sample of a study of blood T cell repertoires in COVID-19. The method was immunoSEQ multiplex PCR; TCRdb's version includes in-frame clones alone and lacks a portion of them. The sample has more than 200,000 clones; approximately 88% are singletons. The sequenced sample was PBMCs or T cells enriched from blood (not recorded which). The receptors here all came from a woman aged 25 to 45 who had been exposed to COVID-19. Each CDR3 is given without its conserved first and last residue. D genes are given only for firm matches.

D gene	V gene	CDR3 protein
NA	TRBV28	ASSFSLVSNREKLF
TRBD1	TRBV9	ASSDDRGQNIQY
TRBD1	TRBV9	ASSVGRGQGAHSPLH
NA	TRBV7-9	ASSLVAEGWGNQPQH
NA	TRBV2	ASRWGTGAEEQF
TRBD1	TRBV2	ASSAEGAGQPQH
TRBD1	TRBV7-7	ASSWKDPGQGLDTIY
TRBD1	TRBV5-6	ASSYLQGQNQPQH
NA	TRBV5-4	ASSWAGSDTEAF
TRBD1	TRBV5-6	ASSFQGALGYGYT
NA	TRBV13	ASSLGGKGYSTYEQY
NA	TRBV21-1	ASNISKDRNLLPDHEQY
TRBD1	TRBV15	ATSRDRGPGSPLH
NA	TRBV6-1	ASSEVLGDSTEAF
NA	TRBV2	ASSALVLGANEQF
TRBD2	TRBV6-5	ASKRVSAGENEQY
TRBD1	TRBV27	ASSMTGAPLYSGYT
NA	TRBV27	ASTPTPTMEGINYGYT
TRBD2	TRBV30	AWSLPSGRAQVGEQY
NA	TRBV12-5	ASGSTGNLYGYT
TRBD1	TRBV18	ASSGQHMNTEAF
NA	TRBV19	ASTNTGFPGANVLT
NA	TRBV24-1	ATSNMGLAQGTQY
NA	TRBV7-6	ASSLGQGLTNTGELF
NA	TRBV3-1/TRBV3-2	ASSQGQRSKGEQF
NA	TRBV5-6	ASSYLPSSHNEQF
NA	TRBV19	ASSQTTGELF